A selection of T cell receptor beta chains follows, all from one sample in a study of vaccination and CD4 T cells after COVID-19. TCRdb reprocessed the PCR reads with MiXCR, giving one entry per CDR3 protein. Of approximately 15,000 distinct CDR3 sequences in the sample, around three fifths were seen once. Their target antigens are unknown. Here the sequenced sample was CD4+ T cells from blood, cultured in vitro, taken after SARS-CoV-2 vaccination. These TCRs come from a human donor who had recovered from COVID-19. Each CDR3 is given with its conserved first and last residue. The order of the fields is V gene, clone size, CDR3 protein. Clone sizes are given selectively: once, few, many, or a class where the clone is expanded.

v_gene: TRBV4-2; abundance: .; CDR3aa: CASSQEYRGPHEAFF
v_gene: TRBV7-9; abundance: .; CDR3aa: CASSLSLGWETQYF
v_gene: TRBV7-9; abundance: .; CDR3aa: CASWDLSGNTIYF
v_gene: TRBV28; abundance: few; CDR3aa: CASSLEGTRVLFF
v_gene: TRBV30; abundance: once; CDR3aa: CACLQDSYEQYF
v_gene: TRBV19; abundance: .; CDR3aa: CASSIVTDYSGNTIYF
v_gene: TRBV7-9; abundance: few; CDR3aa: CASSLGPDGNSPLHF
v_gene: TRBV6-2/TRBV6-3; abundance: .; CDR3aa: CASSYSRRGGYTEAFF
v_gene: TRBV19; abundance: few; CDR3aa: CASSATWVQPQHF
v_gene: TRBV4-1; abundance: once; CDR3aa: CASSQNYLGANTEAFF
v_gene: TRBV11-2; abundance: .; CDR3aa: CASSLSTGTSNEQFF
v_gene: TRBV5-1; abundance: .; CDR3aa: CASSFSGTDGYTF
v_gene: TRBV6-1; abundance: .; CDR3aa: CASSELGGLSNQPQHF
v_gene: TRBV27; abundance: few; CDR3aa: CASSPRTGGATNRPQHF
v_gene: TRBV19; abundance: .; CDR3aa: CASSKPQGVDSPLHF
v_gene: TRBV6-2/TRBV6-3; abundance: .; CDR3aa: CASSYQGGVYNQPQHF
v_gene: TRBV19; abundance: .; CDR3aa: CASSHRSLAGVSDTQYF
v_gene: TRBV5-8; abundance: .; CDR3aa: CASRMIGTGSPLHF
v_gene: TRBV24-1; abundance: once; CDR3aa: CATGQGGRNEQFF
v_gene: TRBV6-2/TRBV6-3; abundance: few; CDR3aa: CASSYSTGQTQHF
v_gene: TRBV30; abundance: .; CDR3aa: CAWSPGQGGNSPLHF
v_gene: TRBV24-1; abundance: .; CDR3aa: CATSATDTQYF
v_gene: TRBV30; abundance: .; CDR3aa: CAWSVRRSRTGGQETQYF
v_gene: TRBV7-3; abundance: .; CDR3aa: CASSLTGRRTEAFF
v_gene: TRBV7-2; abundance: .; CDR3aa: CASSLDRRGGQTQYF
v_gene: TRBV5-4; abundance: .; CDR3aa: CASSLDGVTEAFF
v_gene: TRBV6-5; abundance: .; CDR3aa: CASSYSVVENSPLHF
v_gene: TRBV6-1; abundance: .; CDR3aa: CASRPTGRAEAFF